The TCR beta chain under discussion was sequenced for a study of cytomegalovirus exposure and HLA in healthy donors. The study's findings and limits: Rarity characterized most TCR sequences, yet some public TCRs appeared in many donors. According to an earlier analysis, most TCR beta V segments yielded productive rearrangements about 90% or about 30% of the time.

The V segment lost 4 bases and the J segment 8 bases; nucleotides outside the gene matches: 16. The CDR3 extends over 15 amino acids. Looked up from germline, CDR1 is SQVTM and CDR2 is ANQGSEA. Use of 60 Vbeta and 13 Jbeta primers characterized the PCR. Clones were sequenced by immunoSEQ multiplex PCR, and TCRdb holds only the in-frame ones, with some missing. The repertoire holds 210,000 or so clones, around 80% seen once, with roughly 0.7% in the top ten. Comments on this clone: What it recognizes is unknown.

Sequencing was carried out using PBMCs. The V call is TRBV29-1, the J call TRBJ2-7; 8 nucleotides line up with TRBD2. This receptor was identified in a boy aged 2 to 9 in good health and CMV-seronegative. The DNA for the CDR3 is TGCAGCGTTGTTCCAGCGGGAGTCATTTTGTCGCAGCAGTACTTC. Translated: CSVVPAGVILSQQYF.